The T cell receptor (beta chain) under discussion was sequenced for a study of T cells in Graves' hyperthyroidism and ophthalmopathy (dated by TCRdb to the late 2010s). For the wider study: Peripheral blood samples were taken at the time of initial diagnosis, prior to any treatment. The study also compared thyroid tissue and blood T-cell repertoires from several Graves' hyperthyroidism patients. A discovery cohort of about 96 patients, roughly 45 with Graves' ophthalmopathy and over 55 with stable Graves' hyperthyroidism, was used to find distinguishing TCR V-J signatures. For training and testing, the roughly 97 patients in the discovery cohort were randomly divided in a 7:3 ratio. After sampling, hyperthyroidism patients received methimazole starting at 30 mg daily, and ophthalmopathy patients received high-dose intravenous methylprednisolone. Prospective prediction of ophthalmopathy was tested in an independent validation cohort of 18 to 20 hyperthyroidism patients and approximately 17 patients who later progressed to ophthalmopathy. TCR Vbeta CDR3 sequencing of 135 peripheral blood samples (roughly 41 ophthalmopathy, about 75 hyperthyroidism and roughly 17 progressor patients) is reported in the paper. Study-wide conclusions, independent of this receptor: Blood samples also contained most of the expanded thyroid clonotypes (frequency above 0.001), which suggests that blood repertoires may reflect thyroid immune responses. Ophthalmopathy was separated from stable hyperthyroidism by a 13 V-J signature model, with just over 85% sensitivity and about 81% specificity obtained in cross-validation and 80%/75% obtained in testing. During validation, the model predicted progression to ophthalmopathy a median of roughly six months ahead of onset, with roughly 65% sensitivity and more than 72% specificity. No statistical method was used to fix the sample size in advance, and group allocation was not hidden from the investigators.

The sample holds a few counts of this clonotype. The antigen it binds to is not known. No qualities accompany the bases; no much larger clone lies one base away. In the ophthalmopathy patients, disease was moderately to severely active, with a Clinical Activity Score of 3 or more, a NOSPECS grade of 4 or more, and a duration of less than 3 months. Exclusion was applied to patients with uncontrolled infections, other autoimmune diseases, pregnancy or lactation. Clinical symptoms, serum thyroxine and TRAb, thyroid ultrasound, and orbital computed tomography formed the basis for the diagnoses. PBMCs were isolated from more than 8 ml of fresh peripheral blood by Ficoll-Paque density gradient centrifugation. Trizol reagent was used to extract total RNA, and RNA quality was then checked on an Agilent 2100 Bioanalyzer. The germline ends are 14 bases apart after V is trimmed by 1 base and J by 1 base. CDR1 and CDR2, looked up from the germline V gene (reference sequence), are DFQATT and SNEGSKA. Inclusive of the bounding cysteine and phenylalanine, the CDR3 is 16 residues long. Only the CDR3 portion is preserved as DNA: 48 bases, with reading frame beginning at the first base.

The TCR beta CDR3 regions were amplified from the RNA transcripts. The first round of RT-PCR for the TCR CDR3 was performed with the HTBI primer set and the Qiagen OneStep RT-PCR kit. Libraries were constructed in a second round of multiplex PCR, after which size selection and purification were carried out. Libraries were sequenced paired-end with 100 bp reads on an Illumina HiSeq2000. The study's processing was this. SOAPnuke was used to process the raw data, throwing out any read that contained adapters or uncalled bases, had a mean Phred below 15, or lacked an exact constant-primer or identifier match. High-quality paired reads were merged using COPE v1.2.5, and each unique nucleotide sequence was defined as a clonotype. MiTCR v1.1 was used to align the clonotypes against IMGT TRBV, TRBD and TRBJ reference segments. Only V-J combinations with frequency above 0.0001, covering 99% to 99.2% of repertoires, were analysed. The TCS score was defined as F50 (clonal expansion) divided by E x V (chaos), with BLOSUM62-based TCRdist calculated between CDR3 peptides within each V-J. Welch's t-statistics and random forest reduced some 510 V-J features to 13, which were used in a naive Bayes classifier (R e1071). TCRdb redid the processing of the public reads, applying fastp at Q25 and MiXCR, and retained in-frame beta chains. Every distinct CDR3 protein forms one entry, paired with its most common genes and DNA. TCRdb's processing, not the authors' own work, is the source of the V and J calls. This sample comprises about 380,000 distinct CDR3 sequences, roughly 20% of them detected only once. The ten largest clonotypes hold 40% to 45% of the sample.

The rearrangement joined TRBV20-1 to TRBJ1-3; TRBD1 is perhaps the D gene, given 6 matching bases. The receptor was derived from a man younger than 35 with Graves' ophthalmopathy. Sequenced: blood. The DNA reads as follows: TGCAGTGCTAGAGCCTCAATGAGGGGGTCTGGAAACACCATATATTTT. The resulting protein is CSARASMRGSGNTIYF.